Shown below are 20 T cell receptor beta chains from a single sample sequenced in a study of shared clonotypes between healthy human individuals. The protocol was immunoSEQ multiplex PCR, while the TCRdb copy is restricted to in-frame clones and leaves out a portion. The table shows 2 million to 2.5 million clones, with over 90% occurring only once. Sequenced input: naive CD4+ T cells from PBMCs. The subset here: CD45RA+ positively selected. The source of these receptors is a man between 18 and 35 years old in good health. Some clones in this sample may be carry-over from other donors' samples.

This chain uses TRBV29-1 with TRBJ1-1; TRBD1 matches 8 bases. The CDR3 runs 13 residues. V lost 5 bases, J lost 1 base, and 3 bases stayed unmatched. Per germline, CDR1 SQVTM and CDR2 ANQGSEA. For the CDR3, the DNA is TGCAGCGTTCAGCAGGGGGCGAACACTGAAGCTTTCTTT. This codes for CSVQQGANTEAFF.

The rearrangement joins TRBV7-8 to TRBJ2-1; unclear D gene. Germline CDR1 and CDR2: SGHVS and FQNEAQ. With 5 bases removed from V and 10 bases from J, the gap between germline ends came to 15 bases. The CDR3 length is 13 residues. In nucleotides, the CDR3 is TGTGCCAGCAGCCTGGGCCCAGCAGCGGAGCAGTTCTTC. It specifies CASSLGPAAEQFF.

V is TRBV20-1 and J is TRBJ1-2, with D uncertain. The germline V gene has CDR1 DFQATT and CDR2 SNEGSKA (reference sequence). V gave up 2 bases and J gave up 13 bases, with 14 bases separating them. This CDR3 region has 11 residues. The CDR3 nucleotides are TGCAGTGCTAGACCCGGTCCAACCCCCACCTTC. Translating gives CSARPGPTPTF.

The chain recombines TRBV18 with TRBJ2-7, with TRBD2 as a possible D gene (5 bases). The CDR3 is 13 residues long. Germline CDR1 reads KGHSH; CDR2 reads LQKENI. The germline V and J ends were trimmed by 6 bases and 7 bases, with 16 bases remaining between them. CDR3 protein: CASSEGAGREQYF. DNA of the CDR3: TGTGCCAGCTCCGAGGGAGCAGGAAGGGAGCAGTACTTC. The whole variable domain, remainder taken from reference TRBV18 and TRBJ2-7, is NAGVMQNPRHLVRRRGQEARLRCSPMKGHSHVYWYRQLPEEGLKFMVYLQKENIIDESGMPKERFSAEFPKEGPSILRIQQVVRGDSAAYFCASSEGAGREQYFGPGTRLTVT.

A word on this clone: The sample contains more than one DNA sequence encoding this CDR3. The chain links TRBV20-1 to TRBJ1-2; D is undetermined. V was shortened by 0 bases and J by 4 bases, with 3 bases between the two germline ends. Germline V CDR1 and CDR2: DFQATT, SNEGSKA (reference sequence). The CDR3 is 11 amino acids. The CDR3 here is CSARDPYGYTF. The CDR3 DNA is TGCAGTGCTAGAGATCCCTATGGCTACACCTTC.

This clone was found once. The same CDR3 also results from other DNA sequences found in this sample. V and J are TRBV7-3 and TRBJ2-3; D call uncertain. V lost 3 bases to trimming and J lost 0 bases, with 4 bases between them. The CDR3 extends over 13 amino acids. From germline, CDR1 is SGHTA and CDR2 FQGTGA. CDR3 sequence reads: CASSLISTDTQYF. The CDR3 nucleotides read TGTGCCAGCAGCTTGATCAGCACAGATACGCAGTATTTT. Based on the CDR3 plus reference TRBV7-3 and TRBJ2-3, the full variable domain is GAGVSQTPSNKVTEKGKYVELRCDPISGHTALYWYRQSLGQGPEFLIYFQGTGAADDSGLPNDRFFAVRPEGSVSTLKIQRTERGDSAVYLCASSLISTDTQYFGPGTRLTVL.

This chain joins TRBV6-5 and TRBJ2-7; D assignment may be TRBD1 or TRBD2 (5 bases each). V dropped 6 bases and J dropped 2 bases, with 17 bases sitting between them. There are 15 residues in the CDR3. Germline V lookup: CDR1 MNHEY, CDR2 SVGAGI. CDR3: CASSWDLRRAYEQYF. The CDR3 nucleotides read TGTGCCAGCAGCTGGGACCTAAGACGTGCCTACGAGCAGTACTTC.

This clone was observed a single time. The V gene is TRBV28, the J gene TRBJ1-2; 7 bases agree with TRBD1. This CDR3 has 15 amino acids. J lost 4 bases, V lost 4 bases, and 9 bases had no gene match. Germline assignment: CDR1 MDHEN and CDR2 SYDVKM. DNA for the CDR3: TGTGCCAGCAGTTGGGAGGGGACAGTACCCTATGGCTACACCTTC. This translates into CASSWEGTVPYGYTF.

As DNA, the CDR3 is TGTGCCAGCAGTCCCCCACCCCCCTACGAGCAGTACTTC. Its protein is CASSPPPPYEQYF. The chain recombines TRBV25-1 with TRBJ2-5; D is unresolved. The DNA end is more similar to TRBJ2-7, so the J call may be wrong. Per germline, CDR1 MGHDK and CDR2 SYGVNS. The CDR3 spans 13 residues.

The chain uses TRBV9 and TRBJ2-1; 8 nucleotides match TRBD2. Per the germline V gene, CDR1 is SGDLS and CDR2 is YYNGEE. Germline trimming cut 5 bases from V and 0 bases from J; bases unmatched to any gene: 4. The CDR3 contains 15 residues. CDR3 DNA: TGTGCCAGCAGGGCAACTAGCGGCTCCTACAATGAGCAGTTCTTC. Translated, it gives CASRATSGSYNEQFF.

As for this clone: This CDR3 is also generated by other DNA sequences in the sample. The genes are TRBV4-1 and TRBJ2-5; TRBD1 might be the D (5 bases). Germline loops: CDR1 MGHRA, CDR2 YSYEKL. This CDR3 is built from 14 residues. The V and J ends lost 1 base and 4 bases respectively, with 10 bases between them. CDR3 coding DNA: TGCGCCAGCAGCCAAGGTCTTAGGGGAGAGACCCAGTACTTC. It yields the protein CASSQGLRGETQYF.

The chain joins TRBV28 to TRBJ1-2; the match to TRBD1 covers 9 bases. Unmatched junction bases numbered 7, after V lost 5 bases and J lost 6 bases. This CDR3 has 14 amino acids. Germline V gene data show CDR1 as MDHEN and CDR2 as SYDVKM. CDR3 sequence: CASSPPDRGNGYTF. CDR3 nucleotide sequence: TGTGCCAGCAGTCCCCCGGACAGGGGTAATGGCTACACCTTC.

CDR3: CASSPTGQGAGSSGNTIYF. CDR3 DNA sequence: TGTGCCAGCTCACCAACAGGACAGGGCGCAGGGTCGTCGGGAAACACCATATATTTT. The gene calls are TRBV18 and TRBJ1-3; TRBD1 agrees at 8 bases. The CDR3 length is 19 residues. V trimming: 2 bases; J trimming: 4 bases; junction bases outside the gene matches: 16. The germline V gene has CDR1 KGHSH and CDR2 LQKENI.

The chain recombines TRBV7-2 with TRBJ2-7, with 9 positions matching TRBD1. The germline CDR1 and CDR2 sequences are SGHTA and FQGNSA. This CDR3 is built from 14 residues. V shed 5 bases, J shed 2 bases, and the junction held 4 bases outside the gene matches. The CDR3 here is CASSARQGAYEQYF. CDR3 sequence (DNA): TGTGCCAGCAGCGCCCGACAGGGGGCCTACGAGCAGTACTTC.

The chain carries TRBV6-6 and TRBJ1-1, with D possibly matching TRBD1 (5 bases). In germline, CDR1 is MNHNY, CDR2 SVGAGI (reference sequence). The CDR3 length is 12 residues. The V end lost 2 bases, the J end lost 11 bases, and 12 bases lay between the germline ends. The CDR3 loop is CASSYGAGRAFF. Written as DNA, the CDR3 is TGTGCCAGCAGTTACGGTGCAGGGCGGGCTTTCTTT.

The V and J genes are TRBV27 and TRBJ2-7; TRBD2 might be the D (5 bases). The germline gives CDR1 MNHEY, CDR2 SMNVEV (reference sequence). This CDR3 has 13 amino acids. V was pared by 5 bases and J by 2 bases, with 10 bases between. The CDR3 region is CASSPGKPYEQYF. CDR3 in DNA: TGTGCCAGCAGTCCCGGGAAGCCCTACGAGCAGTACTTC.

The CDR3 sequence: CASSGLGRANEQFF. CDR3 nucleotides: TGTGCCAGCAGCGGCCTGGGGAGAGCGAATGAGCAGTTCTTC. The chain has TRBV6-5 and TRBJ2-1, with D possibly TRBD2 on 5 matching bases. The CDR3 has 14 amino acids. V was cut by 6 bases and J by 7 bases, with 16 bases left in between. The V gene's germline CDR1 is MNHEY and CDR2 SVGAGI.

This chain links TRBV7-9 with TRBJ2-3; D might be TRBD1 (5 bases). The V and J ends lost 1 base and 2 bases respectively, with 19 bases between them. From germline, CDR1 is SEHNR and CDR2 FQNEAQ (reference sequence). CDR3 size: 18 residues. DNA for the CDR3: TGTGCCAGCAGCTTAGGACAGCCCGCGAAACCCTACACAGATACGCAGTATTTT. Encoded protein: CASSLGQPAKPYTDTQYF.

This chain joins TRBV28 and TRBJ2-6; no clear D. The CDR3 totals 14 residues. The V gene's germline CDR1 is MDHEN and CDR2 SYDVKM. The V gene lost 6 bases and the J gene lost 3 bases, with 9 bases spanning the gap. Here the CDR3 DNA reads TGTGCCAGCAGCCCCCCGGGTGGGGCCAACGTCCTGACTTTC. This gives the protein CASSPPGGANVLTF.

The rearrangement uses TRBV28 and TRBJ2-1; 16 bases are a match to TRBD2. J was trimmed by 8 bases and V by 6 bases; bases with no gene match: 4. In germline, CDR1 is MDHEN, CDR2 SYDVKM. The CDR3 runs 15 residues. The CDR3 is CASSLGTSGRDEQFF. As DNA, the CDR3 is TGTGCCAGCAGCCTCGGGACTAGCGGGAGGGATGAGCAGTTCTTC.